Given below is one TCR beta chain in context. Its antigen is not known. Thawed PBMCs were FACS-sorted into unstimulated CD4+CD25+CD127- regulatory T cells, CD4+CD25- non-regulatory cells, CD4 and CD8 cells. The CDR3 consists of 12 residues. Germline assignment: CDR1 MNHEY and CDR2 SVGAGI. V lost 5 bases to trimming and J lost 6 bases; unmatched junction nucleotides: 3. These data belong to a study of Tregs in tolerant kidney transplant recipients. Study background: Mixed chimerism was transient after nonmyeloablative marrow transplants from related graft donors. Overall study findings and caveats: Expanding Tregs on activated donor B cells appeared to best identify donor-specific TCRbeta clones.

Profiling relied on immunoSEQ multiplex PCR, and the TCRdb table lists in-frame clones only, not all of them. The sample lists 100,000 to 130,000 clones; around 87% were seen once. This material consisted of CD4+ T cells from blood, taken before the transplant. The chain employs TRBV6-5 and TRBJ1-1; 7 bases line up with TRBD1. The sequence came from a human donor who received a combined kidney and bone marrow transplant. CDR3 in amino acids: CASSRTGAEAFF. In nucleotides, the CDR3 is TGTGCCAGCAGTAGGACAGGAGCTGAAGCTTTCTTT.